The 9 T cell receptor beta chains listed next were all sequenced from one sample in a study of technical replicates of blood from several donors. Sequencing used immunoSEQ multiplex PCR; TCRdb keeps in-frame clones, though not all of them. The repertoire holds roughly 13,000 clones, more than 70% seen once, with 11% in the top ten. The sequenced sample consisted of PBMCs. Receptor source: a human donor in good health.

CDR3 region: CASRQGALVTSGLLGNEQFF. The CDR3 DNA is TGCGCCAGCAGACAGGGGGCGCTGGTAACTAGCGGCCTTCTGGGAAATGAGCAGTTCTTC. V and J are TRBV5-1 and TRBJ2-1; possible D gene TRBD1, 9 bases. Trimming took 5 bases from V and 7 from J, leaving 34 bases between them. The germline CDR1 and CDR2 sequences are SGHRS and YFSETQ. The CDR3 contains 20 residues.

The chain is built from TRBV9 and TRBJ2-7; the match to TRBD2 covers 7 bases. V trimming: 4 bases; J trimming: 9 bases; junction bases outside the gene matches: 13. The germline V gene encodes CDR1 SGDLS and CDR2 YYNGEE. CDR3 size: 14 residues. Here the CDR3 reads CASSWGGGLGVQYF. As DNA, the CDR3 is TGTGCCAGCAGCTGGGGGGGAGGGCTGGGTGTGCAGTACTTC.

This chain joins TRBV4-2 and TRBJ2-7, with 7 bases fitting TRBD2. V trimming: 1 base; J trimming: 2 bases; junction bases outside the gene matches: 5. CDR3 length: 15 residues. Germline V gives CDR1 LGHNA, CDR2 YNFKEQ. The CDR3: CASSQGLAETYEQYF. The CDR3 DNA is TGTGCCAGCAGCCAAGGGCTAGCGGAAACCTACGAGCAGTACTTC.

This clone came up once. This chain links TRBV4-1 with TRBJ2-4; D may be TRBD1 (6 bases). Germline V gives CDR1 MGHRA, CDR2 YSYEKL. This CDR3 is 18 amino acids long. V lost 0 bases and J lost 6, with 21 bases in between. This CDR3 reads CASSQDQENRDVRNIQYF. In nucleotides, the CDR3 is TGCGCCAGCAGCCAAGACCAGGAAAACAGGGATGTGCGAAACATTCAGTACTTC.

This clone was detected only a few times. The chain joins TRBV6-1 to TRBJ2-1; TRBD2 is a possible D gene (6 bases). Trimming stripped 8 bases from V and 9 bases from J, with 11 bases between. In germline, CDR1 is MNHNS, CDR2 SASEGT. There are 11 residues in the CDR3. The CDR3 sequence is CASCGNFEQFF. In DNA, the CDR3 is TGTGCCAGCTGCGGGAACTTTGAGCAGTTCTTC.

The rearrangement uses TRBV6-1 and TRBJ2-1; a possible D gene is TRBD2 (5 bases). With 1 base removed from V and 8 bases from J, the gap between germline ends came to 12 bases. Germline V CDR1 and CDR2: MNHNS, SASEGT. The CDR3 is made up of 14 amino acids. Here the CDR3 DNA reads TGTGCCAGCAGTGAAGGGCTAGCTATCTATGAGCAGTTCTTC. It codes for CASSEGLAIYEQFF.

The sample holds one count of this clone. The chain uses TRBV7-3 and TRBJ2-3; possibly TRBD2 for D (6 bases). CDR1 is SGHTA and CDR2 is FQGTGA in the germline V gene. The V gene lost 6 bases and the J gene lost 5 bases, with 21 bases spanning the gap. The CDR3 is 16 residues long. The CDR3 DNA is TGTGCCAGCAGTTCGGCGGACGGGAGTGGGGGAGATACGCAGTATTTT. This encodes CASSSADGSGGDTQYF.

The chain has TRBV9 and TRBJ2-1, with 8 bases fitting TRBD1. Germline V gene lookup returns CDR1 SGDLS and CDR2 YYNGEE. Unmatched junction bases numbered 9, after V lost 4 bases and J lost 3 bases. This CDR3 contains 16 residues. As DNA, the CDR3 is TGTGCCAGCAGCCATCCGGGACAGGCGAACTACAATGAGCAGTTCTTC. The encoded protein is CASSHPGQANYNEQFF.

The chain recombines TRBV10-3 with TRBJ2-5, with 8 bases identical to TRBD1. Germline V gene lookup returns CDR1 ENHRY and CDR2 SYGVKD. The CDR3 loop spans 16 amino acids. With V trimmed by 0 bases and J by 5 bases, 8 bases remained unmatched. The CDR3 nucleotides read TGTGCCATCAGTGAGTCCCGGGCAGGGGGCGGTGAGACCCAGTACTTC. It encodes CAISESRAGGGETQYF.